A single TCR beta chain is shown here with its context. Seattle participants joined during active infection and were tracked over time. Authors' processing steps: Estimation of nucleated cell counts relied on the amplification of reference gene primers. Some clones are missing from TCRdb's copy, which holds only in-frame ones; the method was immunoSEQ multiplex PCR. V and J calls plus clone size are reproduced from that table; the DNA served to infer D and trimming. The table shows under 150,000 clones, with around nine tenths occurring only once. This sample stems from a study of blood T cell repertoires in COVID-19. Across the whole study: The samples span acute and convalescent COVID-19 from the United States, Italy and Spain. In each case, the material was cDNA or gDNA derived from T cells, B-cell-depleted T cells, or PBMCs.

CDR1 is SGHAT, CDR2 FQNNGV, per germline. J lost 7 bases, V lost 4 bases, and 5 bases had no gene match. This CDR3 comprises 15 residues. The gene calls are TRBV11-2 and TRBJ2-1, with 12 bases lining up with TRBD2. The specimen sequenced was peripheral blood. The sequence was obtained from a man aged 60 to 69 with COVID-19, enrolled during active disease. The CDR3 spells CASSSTSGSGNEQFF. CDR3 nucleotides: TGTGCCAGCAGCTCGACTAGCGGGAGCGGGAATGAGCAGTTCTTC.